This T cell receptor beta chain was captured by sequencing in a study of T-cell reconstitution after alpha-beta-depleted transplantation in children. Details on this clonotype: Its antigen is unidentified. One junction end does not reproduce the germline sequence, and a read error may be involved.

The CDR3 contains 13 residues. Germline values: CDR1 SGHAT, CDR2 FQNNGV. Whole-study findings and limits: The study reportedly traced alpha-beta T cells about two months after transplant to several hundred expanded graft clones. At the one-year point after transplant, T-cell counts and TCRbeta diversity were found to come mostly from T cells that had been newly produced. Surviving recipient cells, namely T cells and thymic progenitors, were the source of high day-60 TCRbeta diversity in some patients.

A library of TCRbeta sequences, prepared with unique molecular identifiers, was generated. Each CDR3 protein is one row after TCRdb ran MiXCR on the PCR reads. The sample has over 150,000 distinct CDR3 sequences, about 6.6% seen once; the top ten hold 5% to 6.5%. This TCR was recovered from a boy younger than 10 with acute lymphoblastic leukemia, due to receive a stem cell transplant. The chain couples TRBV11-2 to TRBJ1-6, with a possible D match to TRBD1 (5 bases). This material consisted of PBMCs, taken before TCRalphabeta/CD19-depleted stem cell transplant. The CDR3 DNA reads as TGTGCCAGCAGCCTTCACCTCGACAGTCCCGCTTTTTTT. It encodes CASSLHLDSPAFF. Supplemented by reference TRBV11-2 and TRBJ1-6, the full variable domain reads EAGVAQSPRYKIIEKRQSVAFWCNPISGHATLYWYQQILGQGPKLLIQFQNNGVVDDSQLPKDRFSAERLKGVDSTLKIQPAKLEDSAVYLCASSLHLDSPAFFGNGTRLTVT.